This passage covers 27 T cell receptor beta chains from one sample sequenced in a study of regulatory T cells in long-lasting Graves disease. Time point here: newly diagnosed GD, antithyroid drugs for less than 3 months. Extracted PBMC RNA gave rise to the TCR library. Libraries of TCR beta came from iRepertoire HTBI primers plus Arm-PCR of CDR3 regions. TCRdb re-called the multiplex PCR reads with MiXCR, one entry per CDR3 protein. The repertoire holds a few hundred thousand distinct CDR3 sequences, with about an eighth as singletons. These data are also associated with another study on T cells in Graves' hyperthyroidism and ophthalmopathy.

Material: peripheral blood mononuclear cells (PBMCs), obtained at new diagnosis, from a patient treated with antithyroid drugs. The receptors derive from a young woman with Graves disease.

In its sample, this clonotype was seen many times. The V and J genes are TRBV20-1 and TRBJ2-2; a weak D match, TRBD1 (5 bases). Germline V lookup: CDR1 DFQATT, CDR2 SNEGSKA (reference sequence). There are 16 residues in the CDR3. V shed 0 bases and J shed 1 base, with 12 bases lying between them. CDR3 sequence: CSARDQGVLNTGELFF. The CDR3 coding sequence is TGCAGTGCTAGAGATCAAGGGGTCTTGAACACCGGGGAGCTGTTTTTT.

This clonotype came up a few times. The chain recombines TRBV24-1 with TRBJ2-7; 8 bases fit TRBD1. The CDR3 runs to 15 residues. Germline V lookup: CDR1 KGHDR, CDR2 SFDVKD. The trim removed 3 bases at V and 2 bases at J, leaving 5 bases unmatched. CDR3 sequence reads: CATSDGGQAAYEQYF. DNA for the CDR3: TGTGCCACCAGTGATGGGGGACAGGCGGCCTACGAGCAGTACTTC.

The sample holds many counts of this clonotype. V and J are TRBV4-1 and TRBJ2-7, with D unclear. The CDR3 runs to 15 residues. Germline lookup yields CDR1 MGHRA and CDR2 YSYEKL. The V and J ends lost 4 bases and 2 bases respectively, with 15 bases between them. CDR3 residues: CASSPPAGRPYEQYF. The DNA of the CDR3 is TGCGCCAGCAGCCCCCCCGCAGGACGACCCTACGAGCAGTACTTC.

The genes are TRBV19 and TRBJ1-6; the match to TRBD1 covers 7 bases. Germline CDR1 and CDR2: LNHDA and SQIVND (reference sequence). The V segment lost 9 bases and the J segment 10 bases; nucleotides outside the gene matches: 21. This CDR3 contains 17 residues. The CDR3 is CASRERTGAWLGSPLHF. In DNA, the CDR3 is TGTGCCAGCAGAGAAAGGACAGGCGCCTGGCTGGGGTCACCCCTCCACTTT.

The rearrangement joins TRBV19 to TRBJ1-1; TRBD1 matches at 10 bases. This CDR3 is 16 amino acids long. The germline V gene has CDR1 LNHDA and CDR2 SQIVND (reference sequence). Losses at the gene ends were 10 bases for V and 0 bases for J; bases not matched to a gene: 11. The CDR3 coding sequence is TGTGCCACCCTAAAGGGGACAGGGGTTGTGAACACTGAAGCTTTCTTT. Amino acid sequence: CATLKGTGVVNTEAFF.

In this sample, this clonotype turned up a few times. The chain employs TRBV3-1 and TRBJ2-4, with a possible D match to TRBD1 (6 bases). Germline assignment: CDR1 LGHDT and CDR2 YNNKEL (reference sequence). This CDR3 contains 17 residues. V was clipped by 0 bases and J by 4 bases, with 16 bases between them. The CDR3 loop reads CASSQEGPQGRKNIQYF. The CDR3 DNA sequence: TGTGCCAGCAGCCAAGAAGGGCCCCAGGGGCGTAAAAACATTCAGTACTTC.

The V and J genes are TRBV12-3 or TRBV12-4 and TRBJ2-7, with 9 bases matching TRBD2. This CDR3 has 13 residues. J lost 7 bases, V lost 4 bases, and 5 bases had no gene match. CDR3 DNA: TGTGCCAGCAGTTCGATGGGACTAGCTGAGCAGTACTTC. Translating gives CASSSMGLAEQYF.

This clonotype was seen more than once but under ten times. The chain links TRBV20-1 to TRBJ2-7, with D perhaps given as TRBD1 or TRBD2 (5 bases each). This CDR3 has 14 amino acids. Germline V gene data show CDR1 as DFQATT and CDR2 as SNEGSKA (reference sequence). The V end was cut by 5 bases, the J end by 0 bases, with 14 bases between. The CDR3 DNA reads as TGCAGTGCTCTGGGACCCCCCTCCTCCTACGAGCAGTACGTC. Its protein is CSALGPPSSYEQYV.

This clonotype was counted many times. V usage is TRBV12-3 or TRBV12-4 and J usage is TRBJ2-5; 8 bases map to TRBD2. This CDR3 has 14 amino acids. The V segment lost 8 bases and the J segment 1 base; nucleotides outside the gene matches: 6. The DNA for the CDR3 is TGTGCCAGCCGTACTAGCGGCTCCCAAGAGACCCAGTACTTC. Translated: CASRTSGSQETQYF.

This clonotype has at least ten counts. The rearrangement uses TRBV27 and TRBJ2-7; 10 positions agree with TRBD1. Germline V gene lookup returns CDR1 MNHEY and CDR2 SMNVEV (reference sequence). V lost 7 bases, J lost 6 bases, and 15 bases stayed unmatched. The CDR3 runs to 16 residues. The CDR3 reads CASTDRGGDRGSEQYV. Written as DNA, the CDR3 is TGTGCCAGCACGGACCGAGGAGGGGACAGGGGTAGCGAGCAGTACGTC.

In its sample, this clonotype was seen many times. The rearrangement uses TRBV11-2 and TRBJ1-2, with 7 bases matching TRBD1. The germline V gene has CDR1 SGHAT and CDR2 FQNNGV. The J segment lost 2 bases and the V segment lost 3 bases, leaving 9 bases of the junction unmatched. This CDR3 contains 16 residues. CDR3 loop: CASSFRQGRENYGYTF. CDR3 DNA sequence: TGTGCCAGCAGCTTCCGACAGGGTCGAGAGAACTATGGCTACACCTTC.

This clonotype has at least ten counts. J is TRBJ1-1 and V is TRBV5-5, with 7 bases aligning to TRBD1. The CDR3 extends over 18 amino acids. With 3 bases clipped from V and 4 bases from J, the junction kept 18 bases outside the gene matches. CDR1 and CDR2 from the germline V gene are SGHKS and YYEKEE (reference sequence). The CDR3 sequence: CASSSPRDSSILSTEAFF. The CDR3, as DNA: TGTGCCAGCAGCTCGCCAAGGGACAGCTCCATCCTGAGCACTGAAGCTTTCTTT.

In this sample, this clonotype turned up many times. This sequence joins TRBV2 and TRBJ1-6; tentative D call: TRBD1 (5 bases). V was trimmed by 2 bases and J by 10 bases, leaving 9 bases between them. CDR1 SNHLY and CDR2 FYNNEI come from the germline V gene. The CDR3 is 13 amino acids. CDR3 DNA: TGTGCCAGCAGTGAATTGGGGCCATCACCCCTCCACTTT. Translated: CASSELGPSPLHF.

This clonotype was seen more than once but under ten times. This chain uses TRBV7-8 with TRBJ2-2, with D tentatively TRBD1 or TRBD2 (5 bases each). Germline V lookup: CDR1 SGHVS, CDR2 FQNEAQ. Trimming pared 7 bases from V and 3 bases from J, leaving 18 bases between. The CDR3 length is 16 residues. CDR3 bases: TGTGCCAGCATCTGGTCCGGGACGGAAGACACCGGGGAGCTGTTTTTT. Its translation: CASIWSGTEDTGELFF.

The chain combines TRBV7-6 with TRBJ2-1, with D possibly called TRBD1 or TRBD2 (6 bases each). Germline V gene data show CDR1 as SGHVS and CDR2 as FNYEAQ. The length of the CDR3 is 14 residues. Trimming stripped 2 bases from V and 10 bases from J, with 15 bases between. The CDR3 sequence is CASSLILGGGEQFF. The CDR3 DNA is TGTGCCAGCAGCTTAATTTTGGGGGGCGGAGAGCAGTTCTTC. The full variable domain, with the rest looked up from reference TRBV7-6 and TRBJ2-1, is GAGVSQSPRYKVTKRGQDVALRCDPISGHVSLYWYRQALGQGPEFLTYFNYEAQQDKSGLPNDRFSAERPEGSISTLTIQRTEQRDSAMYRCASSLILGGGEQFFGPGTRLTVL.

The genes are TRBV29-1 and TRBJ2-2; 7 nucleotides agree with TRBD2. Trimming at V came to 6 bases and at J to 7 bases, leaving 8 bases not matched to a gene. The CDR3 loop spans 13 amino acids. Germline CDR1 reads SQVTM; CDR2 reads ANQGSEA. The CDR3 DNA reads as TGCAGCGTGGGCATCGCTAGCGGCGGGGAGCTGTTTTTT. The encoded protein is CSVGIASGGELFF.

This clonotype was found many times. This sequence joins TRBV27 and TRBJ1-5; no firm D call. The CDR3 is 17 residues long. Germline V gene sequence: CDR1 MNHEY, CDR2 SMNVEV (reference sequence). V shed 0 bases and J shed 0 bases, with 12 bases lying between them. The CDR3 protein is CASSLSPVPTSNQPQHF. The CDR3 DNA reads TGTGCCAGCAGTTTATCTCCGGTCCCGACTAGCAATCAGCCCCAGCATTTT.

The sample holds a few counts of this clonotype. The chain employs TRBV20-1 and TRBJ1-4, with D possibly being TRBD1 (6 bases). The germline CDR1 and CDR2 sequences are DFQATT and SNEGSKA (reference sequence). V lost 5 bases to trimming and J lost 0 bases, with 22 bases between them. This CDR3 comprises 18 residues. CDR3 nucleotides: TGCAGTGCTTGGAACCGCGGGACAAATCTTGCAACTAATGAAAAACTGTTTTTT. The encoded protein is CSAWNRGTNLATNEKLFF.

This clonotype was picked up many times. The J gene is TRBJ2-1, the V gene TRBV27; TRBD2 might be the D (6 bases). V was clipped by 6 bases and J by 0 bases, with 18 bases between them. Germline CDR1 reads MNHEY; CDR2 reads SMNVEV (reference sequence). The CDR3 is 17 amino acids. Written as DNA, the CDR3 is TGTGCCAGCAGGTCCTTTCTTCGGGGGAGCTCCTACAATGAGCAGTTCTTC. The encoded protein is CASRSFLRGSSYNEQFF.

This clonotype occurred many times. This chain uses TRBV6-2 or TRBV6-3 with TRBJ2-1, with TRBD1 matching 7 bases. J gave up 0 bases and V 2 bases, and 16 bases lay outside the gene matches. From germline, CDR1 is MNHEY and CDR2 SVGEGT. The CDR3 is made up of 20 amino acids. CDR3 loop: CASSYTGQELRIFSYNEQFF. The CDR3, as DNA: TGTGCCAGCAGTTACACCGGACAGGAACTCCGTATATTCTCCTACAATGAGCAGTTCTTC.

This clonotype occurred many times. The rearrangement joins TRBV12-3 or TRBV12-4 to TRBJ2-7; 9 bases align to TRBD1. V shed 6 bases, J shed 3 bases, and the junction held 6 bases outside the gene matches. The CDR3 sequence is 14 residues long. This chain's CDR3 is CASRAGQGDYEQYF. DNA of the CDR3: TGTGCCAGCAGAGCGGGACAGGGTGACTACGAGCAGTACTTC.

The gene calls are TRBV5-1 and TRBJ2-3, with D tentatively TRBD1 or TRBD2 (6 bases each). V was pared by 0 bases and J by 4 bases, with 24 bases between. CDR3 size: 19 residues. Germline assignment: CDR1 SGHRS and CDR2 YFSETQ. DNA of the CDR3: TGCGCCAGCAGCTTGGTGGGACTCCTGTACGACCCAGGGGCAGATACGCAGTATTTT. This encodes CASSLVGLLYDPGADTQYF.

Many counts were recorded for this clonotype. The rearrangement links TRBV7-9 to TRBJ2-1; 7 bases align to TRBD2. The ends lost 4 bases at V and 6 bases at J; junction bases unmatched: 21. The CDR3 runs to 19 residues. The germline gives CDR1 SEHNR, CDR2 FQNEAQ (reference sequence). Here the CDR3 reads CASSSSAGWSLSSSNEQFF. Here the CDR3 DNA reads TGTGCCAGCAGCTCCTCAGCGGGATGGTCCCTGTCTAGCTCCAATGAGCAGTTCTTC.

This clonotype was observed many times. V gene TRBV27 combines with J gene TRBJ2-7; 11 nucleotides align to TRBD1. The CDR3 runs to 17 residues. V lost 3 bases, J lost 2 bases, and 9 bases stayed unmatched. Germline V gene data show CDR1 as MNHEY and CDR2 as SMNVEV (reference sequence). This chain's CDR3 is CASSFLGMGQGAYEQYF. The CDR3 DNA follows: TGTGCCAGCAGTTTCTTGGGCATGGGACAGGGGGCCTACGAGCAGTACTTC.

The chain uses TRBV7-2 and TRBJ1-1; the match to TRBD1 covers 10 bases. The CDR3 spans 16 residues. Germline trimming cut 3 bases from V and 0 bases from J; bases unmatched to any gene: 4. CDR1 and CDR2 (germline): SGHTA, FQGNSA. CDR3 loop: CASSFRDRGVNTEAFF. The CDR3 DNA sequence: TGTGCCAGCAGCTTTAGGGACAGGGGCGTGAACACTGAAGCTTTCTTT.

This clonotype was counted many times. The genes are TRBV20-1 and TRBJ1-2, with D unclear. CDR1 DFQATT and CDR2 SNEGSKA come from the germline V gene (reference sequence). V gave up 0 bases and J gave up 2 bases, with 10 bases separating them. CDR3 length: 14 amino acids. The chain's CDR3 is CSARDTHPNYGYTF. For the CDR3, the DNA is TGCAGTGCTAGAGATACTCACCCAAACTATGGCTACACCTTC.

This clonotype was counted a single time. The V gene is TRBV20-1, the J gene TRBJ1-1; no firm D call. This CDR3 has 12 residues. V lost 3 bases and J 7 bases, leaving 12 bases between the germline ends. Germline V gives CDR1 DFQATT, CDR2 SNEGSKA (reference sequence). The CDR3 DNA reads as TGCAGTGCTAGTCTGTATTCGTTTGAAGCTTTCTTT. Amino acid sequence: CSASLYSFEAFF.